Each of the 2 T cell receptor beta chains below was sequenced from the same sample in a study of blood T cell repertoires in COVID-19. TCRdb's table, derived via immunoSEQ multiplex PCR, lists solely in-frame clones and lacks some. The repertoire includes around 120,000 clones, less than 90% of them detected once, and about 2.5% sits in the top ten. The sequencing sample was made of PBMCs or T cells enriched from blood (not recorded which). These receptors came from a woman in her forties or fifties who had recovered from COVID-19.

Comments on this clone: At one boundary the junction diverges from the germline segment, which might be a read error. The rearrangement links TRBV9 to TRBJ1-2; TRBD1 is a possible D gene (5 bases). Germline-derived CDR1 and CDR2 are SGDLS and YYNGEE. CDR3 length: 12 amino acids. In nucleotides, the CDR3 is TGTGCCAGCAGCACCCCACCAGGGAATTGGGCCTTC. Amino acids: CASSTPPGNWAF.

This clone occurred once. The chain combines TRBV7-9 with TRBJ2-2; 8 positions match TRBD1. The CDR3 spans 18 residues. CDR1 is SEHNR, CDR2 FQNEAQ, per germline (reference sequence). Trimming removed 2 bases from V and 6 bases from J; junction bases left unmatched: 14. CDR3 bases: TGTGCCAGCAGCTTACTTTCAGGCAGGGGGCTTCTGGCCGGGGAGCTGTTTTTT. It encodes CASSLLSGRGLLAGELFF. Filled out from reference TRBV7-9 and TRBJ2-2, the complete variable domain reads DTGVSQNPRHKITKRGQNVTFRCDPISEHNRLYWYRQTLGQGPEFLTYFQNEAQLEKSRLLSDRFSAERPKGSFSTLEIQRTEQGDSAMYLCASSLLSGRGLLAGELFFGEGSRLTVL.